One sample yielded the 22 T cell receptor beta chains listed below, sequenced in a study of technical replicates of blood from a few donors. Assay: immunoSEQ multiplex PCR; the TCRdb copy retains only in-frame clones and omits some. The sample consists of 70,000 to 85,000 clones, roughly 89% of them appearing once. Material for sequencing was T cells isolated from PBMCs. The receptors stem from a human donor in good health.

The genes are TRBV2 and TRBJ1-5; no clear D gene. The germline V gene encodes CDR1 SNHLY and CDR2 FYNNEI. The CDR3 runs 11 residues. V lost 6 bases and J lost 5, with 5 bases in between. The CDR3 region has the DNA TGTGCCAGCAGACTAGATCAGCCCCAGCATTTT. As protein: CASRLDQPQHF.

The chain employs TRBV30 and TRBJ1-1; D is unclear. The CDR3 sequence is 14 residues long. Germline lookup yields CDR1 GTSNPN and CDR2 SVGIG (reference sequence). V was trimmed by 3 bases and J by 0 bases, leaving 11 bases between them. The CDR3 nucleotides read TGTGCCTGGAGCCAGGAAGAAATGAACACTGAAGCTTTCTTT. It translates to CAWSQEEMNTEAFF.

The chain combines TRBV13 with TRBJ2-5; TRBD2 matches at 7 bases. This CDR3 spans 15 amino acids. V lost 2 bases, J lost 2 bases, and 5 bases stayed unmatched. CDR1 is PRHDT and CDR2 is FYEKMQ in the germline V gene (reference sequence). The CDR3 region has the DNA TGTGCCAGCAGCTTATATAGCGGGCCTCAAGAGACCCAGTACTTC. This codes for CASSLYSGPQETQYF.

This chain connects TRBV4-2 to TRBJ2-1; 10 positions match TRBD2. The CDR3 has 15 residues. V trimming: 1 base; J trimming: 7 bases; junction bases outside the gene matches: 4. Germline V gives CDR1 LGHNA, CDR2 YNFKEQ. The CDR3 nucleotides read TGTGCCAGCAGCCAAGCATTAGCGGGAGGAAATGAGCAGTTCTTC. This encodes CASSQALAGGNEQFF.

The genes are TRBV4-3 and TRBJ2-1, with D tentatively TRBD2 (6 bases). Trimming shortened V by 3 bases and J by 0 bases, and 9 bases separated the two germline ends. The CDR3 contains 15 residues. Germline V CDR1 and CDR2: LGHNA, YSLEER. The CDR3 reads CASSHSGFSYNEQFF. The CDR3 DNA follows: TGCGCCAGCAGCCATAGCGGTTTCTCCTACAATGAGCAGTTCTTC.

The CDR3 bases are TGTGCCAGCAGCCAAGTGACAGGGGCCAGTGATACGCAGTATTTT. It translates to CASSQVTGASDTQYF. The rearrangement uses TRBV14 and TRBJ2-3, with 8 bases that match TRBD1. From germline, CDR1 is SGHDN and CDR2 FVKESK. The CDR3 consists of 15 residues. Germline trimming cut 1 base from V and 6 bases from J; bases unmatched to any gene: 6.

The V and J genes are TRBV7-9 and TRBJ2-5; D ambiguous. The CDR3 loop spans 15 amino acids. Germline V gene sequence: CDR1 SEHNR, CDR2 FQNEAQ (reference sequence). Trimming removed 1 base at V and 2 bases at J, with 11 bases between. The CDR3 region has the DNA TGTGCCAGCAGCTTAGGTTCTGCGGTACAAGAGACCCAGTACTTC. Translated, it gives CASSLGSAVQETQYF.

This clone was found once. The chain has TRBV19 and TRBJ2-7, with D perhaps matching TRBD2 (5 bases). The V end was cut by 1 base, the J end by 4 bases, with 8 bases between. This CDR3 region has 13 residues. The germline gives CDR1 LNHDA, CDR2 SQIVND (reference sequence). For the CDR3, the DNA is TGTGCCAGTAGTATAGTTCCGGGGTACGAGCAGTACTTC. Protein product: CASSIVPGYEQYF. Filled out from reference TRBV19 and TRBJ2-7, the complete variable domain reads DGGITQSPKYLFRKEGQNVTLSCEQNLNHDAMYWYRQDPGQGLRLIYYSQIVNDFQKGDIAEGYSVSREKKESFPLTVTSAQKNPTAFYLCASSIVPGYEQYFGPGTRLTVT.

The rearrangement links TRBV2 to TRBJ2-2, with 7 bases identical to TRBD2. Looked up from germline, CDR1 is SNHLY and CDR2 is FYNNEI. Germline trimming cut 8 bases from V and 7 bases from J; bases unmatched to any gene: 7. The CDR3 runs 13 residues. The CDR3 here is CASAGARGGELFF. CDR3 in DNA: TGTGCCAGCGCGGGAGCCCGCGGCGGGGAGCTGTTTTTT.

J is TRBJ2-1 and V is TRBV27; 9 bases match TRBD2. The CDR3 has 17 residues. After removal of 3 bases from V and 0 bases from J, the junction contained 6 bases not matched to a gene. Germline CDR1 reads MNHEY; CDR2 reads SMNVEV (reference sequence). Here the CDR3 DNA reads TGTGCCAGCAGTTTCGGTCTAGCGGGGCTCTCCTACAATGAGCAGTTCTTC. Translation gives CASSFGLAGLSYNEQFF.

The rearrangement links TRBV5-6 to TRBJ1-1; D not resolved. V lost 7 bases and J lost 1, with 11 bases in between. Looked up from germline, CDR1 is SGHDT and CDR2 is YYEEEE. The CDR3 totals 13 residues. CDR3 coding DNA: TGTGCCAGCTCGTTCACTGGGAACACTGAAGCTTTCTTT. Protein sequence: CASSFTGNTEAFF.

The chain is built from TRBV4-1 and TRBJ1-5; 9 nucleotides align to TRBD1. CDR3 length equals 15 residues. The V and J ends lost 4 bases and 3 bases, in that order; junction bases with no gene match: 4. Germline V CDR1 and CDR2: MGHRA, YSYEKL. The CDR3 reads CASSPGQGNNQPQHF. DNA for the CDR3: TGCGCCAGCAGCCCGGGACAGGGTAACAATCAGCCCCAGCATTTT.

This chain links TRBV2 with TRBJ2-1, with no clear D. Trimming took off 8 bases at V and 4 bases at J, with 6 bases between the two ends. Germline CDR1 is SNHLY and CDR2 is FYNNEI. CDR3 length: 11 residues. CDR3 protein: CASWAYNEQFF. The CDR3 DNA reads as TGTGCCAGCTGGGCTTACAATGAGCAGTTCTTC.

CDR3: CASSPFGTSGSNEQFF. CDR3 nucleotide sequence: TGCGCCAGCAGCCCCTTCGGGACTAGCGGGAGCAATGAGCAGTTCTTC. The chain recombines TRBV5-1 with TRBJ2-1, with 14 bases lining up with TRBD2. V lost 4 bases and J lost 6; bases outside the gene matches: 6. CDR1 and CDR2 (germline): SGHRS, YFSETQ. This CDR3 is built from 16 residues.

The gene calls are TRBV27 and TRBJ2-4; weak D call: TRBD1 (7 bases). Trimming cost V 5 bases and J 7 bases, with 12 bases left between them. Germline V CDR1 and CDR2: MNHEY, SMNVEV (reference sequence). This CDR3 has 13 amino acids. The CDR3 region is CASSPSGGNIQYF. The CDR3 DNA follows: TGTGCCAGCAGTCCCTCAGGGGGGAACATTCAGTACTTC.

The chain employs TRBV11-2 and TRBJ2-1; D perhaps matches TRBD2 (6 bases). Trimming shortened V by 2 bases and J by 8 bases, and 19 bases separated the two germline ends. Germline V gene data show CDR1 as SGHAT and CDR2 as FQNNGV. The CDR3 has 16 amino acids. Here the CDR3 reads CASSLFTGDLPYEQFF. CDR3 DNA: TGTGCCAGCAGCTTATTCACGGGGGACTTGCCATATGAGCAGTTCTTC.

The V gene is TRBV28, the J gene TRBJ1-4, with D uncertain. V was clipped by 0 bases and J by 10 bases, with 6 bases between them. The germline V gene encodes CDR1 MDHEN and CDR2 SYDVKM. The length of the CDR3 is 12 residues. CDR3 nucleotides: TGTGCCAGCAGTTTATGGGGCATAAAACTGTTTTTT. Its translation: CASSLWGIKLFF.

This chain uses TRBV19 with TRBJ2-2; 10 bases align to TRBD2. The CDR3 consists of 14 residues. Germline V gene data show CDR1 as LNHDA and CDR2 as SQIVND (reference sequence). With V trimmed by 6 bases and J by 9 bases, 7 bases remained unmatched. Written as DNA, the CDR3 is TGTGCCAGTAGCCCCGGGACTAGCGTTCGGGAGCTGTTTTTT. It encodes CASSPGTSVRELFF.

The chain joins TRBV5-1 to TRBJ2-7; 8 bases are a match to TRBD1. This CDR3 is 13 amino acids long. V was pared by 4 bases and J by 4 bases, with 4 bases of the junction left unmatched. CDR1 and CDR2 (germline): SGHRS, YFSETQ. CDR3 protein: CASSETGVYEQYF. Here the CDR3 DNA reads TGCGCCAGCAGCGAGACAGGGGTGTACGAGCAGTACTTC. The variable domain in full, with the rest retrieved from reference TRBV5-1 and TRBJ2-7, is KAGVTQTPRYLIKTRGQQVTLSCSPISGHRSVSWYQQTPGQGLQFLFEYFSETQRNKGNFPGRFSGRQFSNSRSEMNVSTLELGDSALYLCASSETGVYEQYFGPGTRLTVT.

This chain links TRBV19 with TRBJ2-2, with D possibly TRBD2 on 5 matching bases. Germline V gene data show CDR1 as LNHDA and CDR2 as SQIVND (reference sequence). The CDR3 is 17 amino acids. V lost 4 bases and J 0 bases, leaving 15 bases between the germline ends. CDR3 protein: CASSTTRGRANTGELFF. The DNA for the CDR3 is TGTGCCAGTAGTACGACCCGGGGTAGGGCGAACACCGGGGAGCTGTTTTTT.

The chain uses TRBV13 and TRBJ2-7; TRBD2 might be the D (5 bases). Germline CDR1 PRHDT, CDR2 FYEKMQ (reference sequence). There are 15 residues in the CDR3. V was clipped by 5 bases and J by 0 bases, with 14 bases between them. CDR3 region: CASSIRLASSYEQYF. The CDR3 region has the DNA TGTGCCAGCAGCATCAGGTTAGCGAGCTCCTACGAGCAGTACTTC.

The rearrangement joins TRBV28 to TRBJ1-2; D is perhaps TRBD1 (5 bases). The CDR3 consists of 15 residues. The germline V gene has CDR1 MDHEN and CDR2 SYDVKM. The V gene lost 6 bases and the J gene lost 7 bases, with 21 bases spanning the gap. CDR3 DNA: TGTGCCAGCAGCCAGACATCTGGCAGGGTAGGTGGCTACACCTTC. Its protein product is CASSQTSGRVGGYTF.